The source of this T cell receptor beta chain is a study of OX40 agonist ivuxolimab in advanced cancers. CDR1 and CDR2 (germline): MDHEN, SYDVKM. The length of the CDR3 is 13 residues. The V end was cut by 3 bases, the J end by 2 bases, with 8 bases between. The protocol was immunoSEQ multiplex PCR, while the TCRdb copy is restricted to in-frame clones and leaves out a portion. The data hold some 66,000 clones, with approximately 90% observed a single time. The rearrangement joins TRBV28 to TRBJ2-7, with D perhaps given as TRBD1 or TRBD2 (6 bases each). Sequencing was performed on CD4+ or CD8+ T cells sorted from blood, taken in a trial of the OX40 agonist ivuxolimab. This TCR was sampled from an adult with an advanced solid tumor such as melanoma, head and neck, liver or kidney cancer. CDR3 in DNA: TGTGCCAGCAGTTTTGGGGGGCCCTACGAGCAGTACTTC. Protein product: CASSFGGPYEQYF.